The clone carrying this T cell receptor beta chain was seen only a few times. The antigen remains unidentified. This CDR3 is also generated by other DNA sequences in the sample. Each cell subset's genomic DNA was divided evenly among several immunoSEQ plates. Produced via immunoSEQ multiplex PCR; TCRdb's table is partial and in-frame only. The table includes approximately 1.5 million clones, approximately 98% detected once. This sample is drawn from a study of shared clonotypes between healthy human individuals. Study background: Per-donor plates numbered three CD4 naive, three CD4 memory, two CD8 naive and one CD8 memory.

The V gene's germline CDR1 is MDHEN and CDR2 SYDVKM. The CDR3 totals 12 residues. The V end lost 3 bases, the J end lost 0 bases, and 2 bases lay between the germline ends. In the CD4+ fraction, cells were divided into CD45RA+ naive and CD45RA-negative memory subsets. Regarding the study as a whole: Rarefaction revealed incomplete sorted-subset sequencing despite large depth.

The TCR comes from a man in his thirties or forties in good health. J is TRBJ1-1 and V is TRBV28; D is undetermined. The sequenced material came from naive CD4+ T cells sorted from blood. Subset defined: CD45RA+ positively selected. CDR3 sequence: CASSLMNTEAFF. The CDR3 DNA reads TGTGCCAGCAGTTTGATGAACACTGAAGCTTTCTTT.